The clone carrying this TCR beta chain was counted only a few times. Its target is unknown. The record originates from a study of T-cell memory formation after mild COVID-19. Study-level findings and limits: For contracting clones, CD4+ ones sat mainly in CM and EM, CD8+ in EMRA. Pre-infection memory carried some responding clones, suggesting that cross-reactive memory joined. Clones that got smaller from day 15 to 85 had even CD4/CD8, while clones growing later tipped toward CD4+.

With constant-segment primers, 5'RACE yielded cDNA libraries of TCR alpha and TCR beta that carried sample barcodes and UMIs. TCRdb fed the 5' RACE reads into MiXCR, producing one record per CDR3 protein. The sample comprises under 700,000 distinct CDR3 sequences, 20% of which are singletons, and approximately 12% rests with the top ten. With V trimmed by 4 bases and J by 6 bases, 9 bases remained unmatched. The CDR3 extends over 13 amino acids. Looked up from germline, CDR1 is SQVTM and CDR2 is ANQGSEA. Input material: PBMCs or a T cell subset sorted from them (not recorded which). This TCR derives from an adult woman who had mild COVID-19 (a few samples of this study predate the infection). Cell type and time point are not known. The chain couples TRBV29-1 to TRBJ2-7; TRBD1 matches at 7 bases. The CDR3 DNA reads TGCAGCGTTGTGAGGGGGCGCTTCGGCGAGCAGTACTTC. Protein: CSVVRGRFGEQYF.